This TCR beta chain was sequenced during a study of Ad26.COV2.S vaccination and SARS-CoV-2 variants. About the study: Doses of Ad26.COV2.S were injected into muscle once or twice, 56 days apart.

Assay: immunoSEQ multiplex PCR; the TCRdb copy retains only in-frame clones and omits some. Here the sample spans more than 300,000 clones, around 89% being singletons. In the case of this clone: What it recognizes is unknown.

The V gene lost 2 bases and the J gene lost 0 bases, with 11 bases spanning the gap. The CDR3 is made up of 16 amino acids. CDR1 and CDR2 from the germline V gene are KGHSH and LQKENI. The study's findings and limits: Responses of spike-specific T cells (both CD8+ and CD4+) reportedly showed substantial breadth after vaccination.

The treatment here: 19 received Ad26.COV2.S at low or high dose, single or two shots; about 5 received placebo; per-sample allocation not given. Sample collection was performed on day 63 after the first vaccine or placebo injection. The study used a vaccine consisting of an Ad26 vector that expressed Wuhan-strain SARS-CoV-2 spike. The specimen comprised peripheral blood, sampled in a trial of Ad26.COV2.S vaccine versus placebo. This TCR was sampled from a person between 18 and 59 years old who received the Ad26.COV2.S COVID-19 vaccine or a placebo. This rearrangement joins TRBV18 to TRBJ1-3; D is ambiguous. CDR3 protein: CASSPARSFSGNTIYF. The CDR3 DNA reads TGTGCCAGCTCACCAGCTAGGTCCTTCTCTGGAAACACCATATATTTT.